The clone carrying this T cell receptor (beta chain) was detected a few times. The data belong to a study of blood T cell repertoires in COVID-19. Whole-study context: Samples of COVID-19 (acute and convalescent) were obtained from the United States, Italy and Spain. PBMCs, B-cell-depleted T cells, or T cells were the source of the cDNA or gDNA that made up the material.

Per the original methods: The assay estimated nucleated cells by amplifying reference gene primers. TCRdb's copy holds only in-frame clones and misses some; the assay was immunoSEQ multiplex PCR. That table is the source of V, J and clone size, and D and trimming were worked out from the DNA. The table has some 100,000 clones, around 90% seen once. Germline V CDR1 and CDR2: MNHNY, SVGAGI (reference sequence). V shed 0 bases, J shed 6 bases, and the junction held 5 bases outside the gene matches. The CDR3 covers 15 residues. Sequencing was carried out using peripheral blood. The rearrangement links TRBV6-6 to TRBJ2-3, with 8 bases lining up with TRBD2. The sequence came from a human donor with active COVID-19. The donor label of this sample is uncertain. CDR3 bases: TGTGCCAGCAGTTACTCCCGGGGGGGCAGGGATACGCAGTATTTT. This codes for CASSYSRGGRDTQYF.